A few counts support the clone carrying this TCR beta chain. The CDR3 spans 12 residues. Trimming took 8 bases from V and 4 from J; bases not matched to a gene: 7. Germline-derived CDR1 and CDR2 are GTSNPN and SVGIG (reference sequence). The data were taken from a study of cytomegalovirus exposure and HLA in healthy donors. 13 Jbeta primers and 60 Vbeta primers were used for the PCR. Clones were read by immunoSEQ multiplex PCR, and TCRdb kept only the in-frame ones, dropping some. The data contain some 180,000 clones, roughly a tenth of them singletons. The source material was PBMCs. This receptor was obtained from a woman in her twenties or thirties in good health and CMV-seropositive. The chain couples TRBV30 to TRBJ1-2, with TRBD1 matching over 7 bases. The CDR3: CARQGGVYGYTF. CDR3 coding DNA: TGTGCCCGCCAGGGGGGCGTCTATGGCTACACCTTC.